Listed here are 18 T cell receptor beta chains from one sample, sequenced in a study of T cells after yellow fever vaccination. TCRdb itself ran the 5' RACE reads through MiXCR, one entry per CDR3 protein. The sample shows roughly 350,000 distinct CDR3 sequences, 4.1% of them seen only once. The material was PBMCs, obtained 5 days after the yellow fever booster vaccination. These TCRs come from a man between 18 and 29 years old who received the YFV17D yellow fever vaccine.

This clonotype was detected a few times. The genes are TRBV7-2 and TRBJ2-3; D uncertain. Germline CDR1 reads SGHTA; CDR2 reads FQGNSA. CDR3 length: 16 residues. The V and J ends lost 0 bases and 0 bases respectively, with 10 bases between them. CDR3: CASSLAGSRSTDTQYF. The DNA of the CDR3 is TGTGCCAGCAGCTTAGCAGGTAGCCGTAGCACAGATACGCAGTATTTT.

This chain joins TRBV4-2 and TRBJ2-6, with D unresolved. Deletions cut 0 bases from V and 1 base from J, with 4 bases between. CDR3 size: 15 residues. Germline assignment: CDR1 LGHNA and CDR2 YNFKEQ. CDR3 sequence: CASSQESSGANVLTF. CDR3 nucleotide sequence: TGTGCCAGCAGCCAAGAGTCATCTGGGGCCAACGTCCTGACTTTC.

This clonotype showed up just a few times. The rearrangement links TRBV9 to TRBJ1-3; no definite D call. CDR1 is SGDLS and CDR2 is YYNGEE in the germline V gene. The V end lost 0 bases, the J end lost 0 bases, and 7 bases lay between the germline ends. The CDR3 loop spans 15 amino acids. CDR3 sequence reads: CASSVEGSSGNTIYF. CDR3 sequence (DNA): TGTGCCAGCAGCGTAGAAGGCAGCTCTGGAAACACCATATATTTT.

This clonotype was found many times. The genes are TRBV30 and TRBJ1-2; TRBD1 might be the D (6 bases). The V and J ends lost 1 base and 7 bases respectively, with 13 bases between them. Germline CDR1 GTSNPN, CDR2 SVGIG (reference sequence). CDR3 size: 13 residues. The CDR3 bases are TGTGCCTGGAGTGAACAGGGTCTTGGTGGCTACACCTTC. Protein product: CAWSEQGLGGYTF.

In this sample, this clonotype turned up a few times. The CDR3 nucleotides are TGTGCCAGCAGTGGAGGGGGAAAAGGGAGCTACACCTTC. Protein sequence: CASSGGGKGSYTF. The chain carries TRBV2 and TRBJ1-2, with a weak D call TRBD1 (6 bases). Germline V gene lookup returns CDR1 SNHLY and CDR2 FYNNEI. The V end was cut by 4 bases, the J end by 9 bases, with 15 bases between. The length of the CDR3 is 13 residues.

This clonotype was seen only a few times. CDR3 DNA: TGTGCCAGCAGTTTATCGCGGGGCAACCAAGAGACCCAGTACTTC. Protein product: CASSLSRGNQETQYF. This chain joins TRBV12-3 or TRBV12-4 and TRBJ2-5, with D possibly TRBD2 on 6 matching bases. V lost 2 bases, J lost 0 bases, and 10 bases lay in between. The CDR3 is made up of 15 amino acids.

The chain carries TRBV14 and TRBJ1-6, with D possibly matching TRBD1 (5 bases). Germline V lookup: CDR1 SGHDN, CDR2 FVKESK. The CDR3 is made up of 15 amino acids. The V gene lost 0 bases and the J gene lost 6 bases, with 9 bases spanning the gap. The CDR3 bases are TGTGCCAGCAGCCAAGATGAGCAGGGTAATTCACCCCTCCACTTT. This encodes CASSQDEQGNSPLHF.

The gene calls are TRBV4-1 and TRBJ1-4; 11 bases map to TRBD1. Germline loops: CDR1 MGHRA, CDR2 YSYEKL. V was clipped by 0 bases and J by 7 bases; unmatched bases: 10. The CDR3 sequence is 18 residues long. The CDR3, as DNA: TGCGCCAGCAGCCAAGATCGAGGCGACGGGACAGGGGGTGAAAAACTGTTTTTT. This encodes CASSQDRGDGTGGEKLFF.

The sample holds many counts of this clonotype. The chain combines TRBV30 with TRBJ1-2; D is possibly TRBD1 (5 bases). The CDR3 runs 13 residues. CDR1 and CDR2 (germline): GTSNPN, SVGIG (reference sequence). With 2 bases removed from V and 7 bases from J, the gap between germline ends came to 14 bases. CDR3 sequence reads: CAWSPSGRGGYTF. In nucleotides, the CDR3 is TGTGCCTGGAGTCCCTCGGGGCGGGGTGGCTACACCTTC.

This chain joins TRBV6-2 or TRBV6-3 and TRBJ2-7; no definite D call. This CDR3 spans 12 amino acids. V was shortened by 0 bases and J by 6 bases, with 6 bases between the two germline ends. Looked up from germline, CDR1 is MNHEY and CDR2 is SVGEGT. The CDR3 coding sequence is TGTGCCAGCAGTTACTCGCTCGGCGAGCAGTACTTC. Amino acid sequence: CASSYSLGEQYF.

Ten or more counts support this clonotype. The chain recombines TRBV24-1 with TRBJ2-2, with 9 nucleotides matching TRBD2. From germline, CDR1 is KGHDR and CDR2 SFDVKD. This CDR3 has 16 residues. The junction had 6 bases not matched to a gene; V was cut back by 4 bases and J by 4 bases. The CDR3 nucleotides read TGTGCCACCAGTGACTCCAGCGGGGGGCTCACCGGGGAGCTGTTTTTT. It specifies CATSDSSGGLTGELFF.

Only a few counts were recorded for this clonotype. The chain has TRBV5-4 and TRBJ2-2, with 11 bases fitting TRBD2. Germline V lookup: CDR1 SGHNT, CDR2 YYREEE (reference sequence). This CDR3 comprises 15 residues. The V gene end was trimmed by 4 bases and the J gene end by 2 bases; junction bases not matched to a gene: 1. This CDR3 is CASSRLAGNTGELFF. CDR3 DNA: TGTGCCAGCAGCCGACTAGCGGGAAACACCGGGGAGCTGTTTTTT.

This chain connects TRBV3-1 to TRBJ2-3; D tentatively reads TRBD1 or TRBD2 (5 bases each). Trimming pared 4 bases from V and 7 bases from J, leaving 15 bases between. CDR3 size: 14 residues. The germline CDR1 and CDR2 sequences are LGHDT and YNNKEL (reference sequence). CDR3 loop: CASSRESGRNTQYF. The DNA for the CDR3 is TGTGCCAGCAGCCGCGAGTCGGGGCGGAATACGCAGTATTTT.

This clonotype was picked up a small number of times. The gene calls are TRBV19 and TRBJ1-1; tentatively, D is TRBD1 (6 bases). The V end lost 7 bases, the J end lost 1 base, and 10 bases lay between the germline ends. Per the germline V gene, CDR1 is LNHDA and CDR2 is SQIVND (reference sequence). This CDR3 is 13 amino acids long. CDR3 nucleotides: TGTGCCAGTATCCCGGGACAGAACACTGAAGCTTTCTTT. This encodes CASIPGQNTEAFF. Filled out from reference TRBV19 and TRBJ1-1, the complete variable domain reads DGGITQSPKYLFRKEGQNVTLSCEQNLNHDAMYWYRQDPGQGLRLIYYSQIVNDFQKGDIAEGYSVSREKKESFPLTVTSAQKNPTAFYLCASIPGQNTEAFFGQGTRLTVV.

This sequence joins TRBV7-2 and TRBJ2-1; the D is unclear. Trimming took off 5 bases at V and 0 bases at J, with 14 bases between the two ends. CDR3 length equals 16 residues. The germline CDR1 and CDR2 sequences are SGHTA and FQGNSA. The chain's CDR3 is CASSRSGVRSYNEQFF. CDR3 bases: TGTGCCAGCAGCCGGAGTGGGGTCCGCTCCTACAATGAGCAGTTCTTC.

This chain joins TRBV6-5 and TRBJ2-7; 8 bases align to TRBD1. The V segment lost 0 bases and the J segment 5 bases; nucleotides outside the gene matches: 3. The germline V gene encodes CDR1 MNHEY and CDR2 SVGAGI. This CDR3 comprises 14 residues. The CDR3 protein is CASSYSQGANEQYV. CDR3 DNA: TGTGCCAGCAGTTACTCGCAGGGGGCTAACGAGCAGTACGTC.

This clonotype has a handful of counts. J is TRBJ2-5 and V is TRBV18; 10 positions match TRBD2. This CDR3 region has 14 residues. Germline lookup yields CDR1 KGHSH and CDR2 LQKENI. Trimming at V came to 6 bases and at J to 6 bases, leaving 7 bases not matched to a gene. In nucleotides, the CDR3 is TGTGCCAGCTCTCCCGGAGCGGGGGGGAAGACCCAGTACTTC. Its translation: CASSPGAGGKTQYF.

This clonotype has only a few counts. The rearrangement joins TRBV19 to TRBJ2-5; TRBD2 aligns across 15 bases. The CDR3 totals 18 residues. With V trimmed by 5 bases and J by 1 base, 8 bases remained unmatched. The germline CDR1 and CDR2 sequences are LNHDA and SQIVND (reference sequence). The CDR3 loop reads CASSAGGLAGGLQETQYF. In DNA, the CDR3 is TGTGCCAGTAGTGCCGGGGGACTAGCGGGGGGCCTCCAAGAGACCCAGTACTTC.